These 14 T cell receptor beta chains originate from one sample sequenced in a study of T cells in Graves' hyperthyroidism and ophthalmopathy. There were TCR beta CDR3 regions amplified from RNA transcripts. The TCR CDR3 was amplified in a first-round RT-PCR using the HTBI primer set. TCRdb processed the multiplex PCR reads anew with MiXCR; each CDR3 protein has one entry. The table includes 500,000 to 600,000 distinct CDR3 sequences, 20% detected once. The specimen sequenced was blood. These receptor sequences come from a man aged 40-55 years with Graves' ophthalmopathy.

This chain joins TRBV6-5 and TRBJ2-5; TRBD1 is a possible D gene (8 bases). V was trimmed by 2 bases and J by 4 bases, leaving 14 bases between them. CDR1 MNHEY and CDR2 SVGAGI come from the germline V gene. The CDR3 loop spans 15 amino acids. DNA of the CDR3: TGTGCCAGCAGTTACGACAGGGGAGGGTTAGAGACCCAGTACTTC. This translates into CASSYDRGGLETQYF.

The chain combines TRBV5-1 with TRBJ2-1; 8 bases are a match to TRBD1. This CDR3 comprises 16 residues. The J segment lost 7 bases and the V segment lost 4 bases, leaving 13 bases of the junction unmatched. Per the germline V gene, CDR1 is SGHRS and CDR2 is YFSETQ. CDR3 residues: CASSTGQGRRGNEQFF. The DNA for the CDR3 is TGCGCCAGCAGCACCGGACAGGGCCGGCGGGGTAATGAGCAGTTCTTC.

This clonotype came up a few times. The rearrangement links TRBV5-1 to TRBJ1-1; D is undetermined. Germline assignment: CDR1 SGHRS and CDR2 YFSETQ. The CDR3 length is 15 residues. V lost 3 bases and J 0 bases, leaving 12 bases between the germline ends. DNA of the CDR3: TGCGCCAGCAGCTCCTTGGTAGGGATGAACACTGAAGCTTTCTTT. Protein product: CASSSLVGMNTEAFF. Looking up the rest from reference TRBV5-1 and TRBJ1-1 gives the full variable domain: KAGVTQTPRYLIKTRGQQVTLSCSPISGHRSVSWYQQTPGQGLQFLFEYFSETQRNKGNFPGRFSGRQFSNSRSEMNVSTLELGDSALYLCASSSLVGMNTEAFFGQGTRLTVV.

The chain links TRBV18 to TRBJ1-2, with D possibly being TRBD1 (5 bases). Trimming took off 0 bases at V and 8 bases at J, with 13 bases between the two ends. Germline assignment: CDR1 KGHSH and CDR2 LQKENI. The CDR3 length is 14 residues. This CDR3 is CASSPPTGEAGYTF. The DNA for the CDR3 is TGTGCCAGCTCACCACCGACGGGGGAGGCGGGCTACACCTTC. Using reference TRBV18 and TRBJ1-2 for the parts outside the CDR3, the full variable domain is NAGVMQNPRHLVRRRGQEARLRCSPMKGHSHVYWYRQLPEEGLKFMVYLQKENIIDESGMPKERFSAEFPKEGPSILRIQQVVRGDSAAYFCASSPPTGEAGYTFGSGTRLTVV.

The J gene is TRBJ1-2, the V gene TRBV29-1; possible D gene TRBD1, 5 bases. V dropped 0 bases and J dropped 4 bases, with 12 bases sitting between them. Per germline, CDR1 SQVTM and CDR2 ANQGSEA. This CDR3 has 14 amino acids. The CDR3 DNA sequence: TGCAGCGTTGAAGACGGGACGGCGGTCTATGGCTACACCTTC. Residues: CSVEDGTAVYGYTF.

About this clonotype: One base away lies a much larger clone, so this may be a sequencing read error. The V gene is TRBV7-2, the J gene TRBJ2-3; unclear D gene. The CDR3 spans 18 residues. CDR1 is SGHTA, CDR2 FQGNSA, per germline. Between the trimmed V and J ends, which lost 5 bases and 4 bases, there was a span of 25 bases. The CDR3 region is CASSPRFLTNSAADTQYF. The CDR3 DNA reads as TGTGCCAGCAGCCCACGATTTTTGACAAACAGTGCTGCAGATACGCAGTATTTT. Full variable domain (rest looked up from reference TRBV7-2 and TRBJ2-3): GAGVSQSPSNKVTEKGKDVELRCDPISGHTALYWYRQSLGQGLEFLIYFQGNSAPDKSGLPSDRFSAERTGGSVSTLTIQRTQQEDSAVYLCASSPRFLTNSAADTQYFGPGTRLTVL.

This chain connects TRBV20-1 to TRBJ2-5, with 11 bases fitting TRBD2. With V trimmed by 5 bases and J by 2 bases, 7 bases remained unmatched. The germline V gene has CDR1 DFQATT and CDR2 SNEGSKA (reference sequence). The CDR3 spans 15 residues. CDR3 DNA: TGCAGTGCTCAAACTCTAGCGGGGGGACAAGAGACCCAGTACTTC. The encoded protein is CSAQTLAGGQETQYF.

The table lists this clonotype with a few counts. The chain carries TRBV13 and TRBJ2-7; the match to TRBD2 covers 10 bases. The V and J ends lost 9 bases and 7 bases, in that order; junction bases with no gene match: 9. The V gene's germline CDR1 is PRHDT and CDR2 FYEKMQ (reference sequence). The CDR3 runs 13 residues. In nucleotides, the CDR3 is TGTGCCAGTCGGAGCGGGAGGGCGGGTGAGCAGTACTTC. Residues: CASRSGRAGEQYF.

Comments on this clonotype: One junction end does not reproduce the germline sequence, and a read error may be involved. This sequence joins TRBV4-1 and TRBJ1-2; a weak D match, TRBD1 (5 bases). The CDR3 is 17 residues long. Per germline, CDR1 MGHRA and CDR2 YSYEKL. The CDR3 loop reads CASSLIPDRVLNYGYTF. The CDR3 DNA reads TGTGCCAGCAGCTTAATCCCCGACAGAGTATTGAACTATGGCTACACCTTC.

This clonotype was picked up many times. The rearrangement joins TRBV2 to TRBJ1-1; perhaps TRBD1 as D (5 bases). Germline V lookup: CDR1 SNHLY, CDR2 FYNNEI. There are 13 residues in the CDR3. V lost 8 bases and J 4 bases, leaving 14 bases between the germline ends. CDR3 sequence (DNA): TGTGCCAGCCAACGGGACTCTGGCACTGAAGCTTTCTTT. Residues: CASQRDSGTEAFF.

This clonotype appeared many times. The J gene is TRBJ2-3, the V gene TRBV7-8, with 11 bases aligning to TRBD2. In germline, CDR1 is SGHVS, CDR2 FQNEAQ. With 3 bases clipped from V and 3 bases from J, the junction kept 2 bases outside the gene matches. The CDR3 length is 15 residues. In DNA form, the CDR3 reads TGTGCCAGCAGCTTCACTAGCGGGAGAACAGATACGCAGTATTTT. Translated: CASSFTSGRTDTQYF.

This clonotype was picked up many times. The V gene is TRBV12-3 or TRBV12-4, the J gene TRBJ1-6; TRBD1 matches at 12 bases. The trim removed 5 bases at V and 9 bases at J, leaving 5 bases unmatched. The CDR3 runs to 15 residues. The CDR3 DNA follows: TGTGCCAGCAGTCAAGGGACAGGGGGCCTTTCACCCCTCCACTTT. It is translated as CASSQGTGGLSPLHF.

This clonotype has just a few counts. This sequence joins TRBV6-1 and TRBJ1-1; D remains unclear. V was pared by 2 bases and J by 0 bases, with 13 bases between. The CDR3 runs 16 residues. Looked up from germline, CDR1 is MNHNS and CDR2 is SASEGT. CDR3 in amino acids: CASSELIGRMNTEAFF. CDR3 nucleotides: TGTGCCAGCAGTGAACTAATAGGAAGGATGAACACTGAAGCTTTCTTT.

This clonotype was detected only a few times. At one end the junction does not follow the germline gene, possibly because of a read error. V is TRBV25-1 and J is TRBJ2-7; 9 nucleotides match TRBD2. Germline CDR1 is MGHDK and CDR2 is SYGVNS. The CDR3 sequence is 14 residues long. The chain's CDR3 is CASSEGSGGYKQYF. The DNA of the CDR3 is TGTGCCAGCAGTGAAGGTAGCGGGGGCTACAAGCAGTACTTC.